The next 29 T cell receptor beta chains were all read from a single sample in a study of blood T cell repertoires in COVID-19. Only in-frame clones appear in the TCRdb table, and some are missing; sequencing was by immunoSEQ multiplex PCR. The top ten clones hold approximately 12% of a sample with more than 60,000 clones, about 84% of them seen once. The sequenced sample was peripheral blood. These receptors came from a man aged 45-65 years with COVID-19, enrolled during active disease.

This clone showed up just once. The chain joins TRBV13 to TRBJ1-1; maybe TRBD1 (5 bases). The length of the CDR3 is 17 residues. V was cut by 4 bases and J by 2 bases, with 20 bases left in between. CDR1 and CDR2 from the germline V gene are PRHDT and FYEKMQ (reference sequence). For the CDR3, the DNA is TGTGCCAGCAGCTCCTCATATGACAGTACGGTAAACACTGAAGCTTTCTTT. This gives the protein CASSSSYDSTVNTEAFF.

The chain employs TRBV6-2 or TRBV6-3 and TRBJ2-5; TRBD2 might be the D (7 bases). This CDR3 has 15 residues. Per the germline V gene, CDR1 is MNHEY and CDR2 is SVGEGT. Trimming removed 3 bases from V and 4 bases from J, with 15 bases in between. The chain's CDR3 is CASSYGGGPRETQYF. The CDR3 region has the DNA TGTGCCAGCAGTTATGGGGGGGGGCCCCGAGAGACCCAGTACTTC.

DNA of the CDR3: TGTGCCAGCAGTGTTCTGGGGCGGAACACTGAAGCTTTCTTT. Protein: CASSVLGRNTEAFF. The chain employs TRBV2 and TRBJ1-1; D perhaps matches TRBD1 (5 bases). The CDR3 is made up of 14 amino acids. Germline lookup yields CDR1 SNHLY and CDR2 FYNNEI. V was shortened by 4 bases and J by 1 base, with 10 bases between the two germline ends.

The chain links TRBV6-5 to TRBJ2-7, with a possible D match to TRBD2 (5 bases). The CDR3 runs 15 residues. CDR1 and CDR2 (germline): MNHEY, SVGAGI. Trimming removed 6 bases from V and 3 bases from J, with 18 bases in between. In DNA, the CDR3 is TGTGCCAGCAGCCGGACCGGGAACCCAAACTACGAGCAGTACTTC. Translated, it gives CASSRTGNPNYEQYF.

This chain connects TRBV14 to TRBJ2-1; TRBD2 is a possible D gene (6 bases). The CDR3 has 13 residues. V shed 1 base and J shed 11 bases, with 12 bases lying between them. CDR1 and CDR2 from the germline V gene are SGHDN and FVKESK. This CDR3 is CASSQGPGLKQFF. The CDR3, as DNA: TGTGCCAGCAGCCAAGGCCCGGGACTTAAGCAGTTCTTC.

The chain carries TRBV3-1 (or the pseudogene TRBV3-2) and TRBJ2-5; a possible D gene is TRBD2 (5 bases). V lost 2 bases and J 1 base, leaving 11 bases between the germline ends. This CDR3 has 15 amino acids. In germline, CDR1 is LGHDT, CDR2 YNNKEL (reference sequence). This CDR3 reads CASSQLVGIQETQYF. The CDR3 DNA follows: TGTGCCAGCAGCCAATTAGTCGGGATCCAAGAGACCCAGTACTTC.

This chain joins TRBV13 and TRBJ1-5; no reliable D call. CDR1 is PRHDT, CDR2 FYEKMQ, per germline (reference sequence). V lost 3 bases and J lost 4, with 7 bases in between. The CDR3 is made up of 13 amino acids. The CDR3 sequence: CASSFGSNQPQHF. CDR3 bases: TGTGCCAGCAGCTTCGGGTCTAATCAGCCCCAGCATTTT.

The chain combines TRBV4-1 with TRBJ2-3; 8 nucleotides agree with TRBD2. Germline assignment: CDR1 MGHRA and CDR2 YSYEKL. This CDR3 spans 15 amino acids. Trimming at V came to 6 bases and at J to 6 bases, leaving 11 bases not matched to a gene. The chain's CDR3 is CASSDGTSGRDTQYF. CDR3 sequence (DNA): TGCGCCAGCAGTGATGGAACTAGCGGCCGGGATACGCAGTATTTT.

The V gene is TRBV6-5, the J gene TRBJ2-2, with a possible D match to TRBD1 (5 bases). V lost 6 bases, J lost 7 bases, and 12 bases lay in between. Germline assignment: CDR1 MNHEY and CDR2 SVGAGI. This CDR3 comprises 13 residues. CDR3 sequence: CASRFGAGGELFF. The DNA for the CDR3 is TGTGCCAGCAGATTTGGGGCAGGCGGGGAGCTGTTTTTT.

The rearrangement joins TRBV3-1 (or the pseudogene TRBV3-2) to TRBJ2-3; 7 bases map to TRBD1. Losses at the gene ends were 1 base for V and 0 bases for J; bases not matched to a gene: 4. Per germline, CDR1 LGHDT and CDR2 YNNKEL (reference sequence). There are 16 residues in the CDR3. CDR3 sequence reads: CASSQAWTGSTDTQYF. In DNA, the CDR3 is TGTGCCAGCAGCCAAGCCTGGACAGGTAGCACAGATACGCAGTATTTT.

The CDR3 region has the DNA TGCGCCAGCAGCCAAACGGTGGGGGGATCTAACTATGGCTACACCTTC. Protein product: CASSQTVGGSNYGYTF. The chain couples TRBV4-3 to TRBJ1-2, with a possible D match to TRBD1 (5 bases). Germline V CDR1 and CDR2: LGHNA, YSLEER. CDR3 length: 16 amino acids. Deletions cut 2 bases from V and 0 bases from J, with 13 bases between.

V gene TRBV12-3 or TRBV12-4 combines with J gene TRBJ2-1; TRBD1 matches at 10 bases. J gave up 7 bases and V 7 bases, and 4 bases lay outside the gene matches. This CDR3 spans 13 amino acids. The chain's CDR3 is CASNRQGANEQFF. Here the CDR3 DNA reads TGTGCCAGCAACAGACAGGGGGCGAATGAGCAGTTCTTC.

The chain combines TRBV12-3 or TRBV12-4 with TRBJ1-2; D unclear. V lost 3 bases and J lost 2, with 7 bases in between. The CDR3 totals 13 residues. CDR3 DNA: TGTGCCAGCAGTTTGAACAGAAACTATGGCTACACCTTC. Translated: CASSLNRNYGYTF.

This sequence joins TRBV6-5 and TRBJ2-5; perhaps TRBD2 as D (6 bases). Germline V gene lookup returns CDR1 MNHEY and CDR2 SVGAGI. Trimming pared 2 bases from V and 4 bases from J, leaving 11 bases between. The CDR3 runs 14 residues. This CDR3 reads CASSYGTVVETQYF. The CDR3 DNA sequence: TGTGCCAGCAGTTACGGGACTGTCGTAGAGACCCAGTACTTC.

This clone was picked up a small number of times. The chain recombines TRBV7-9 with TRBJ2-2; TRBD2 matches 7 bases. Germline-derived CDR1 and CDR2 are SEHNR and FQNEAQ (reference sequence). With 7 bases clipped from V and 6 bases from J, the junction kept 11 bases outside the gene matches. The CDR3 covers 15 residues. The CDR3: CASTDRTSGAGELFF. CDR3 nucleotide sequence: TGTGCCAGCACCGACCGGACTAGTGGGGCCGGGGAGCTGTTTTTT. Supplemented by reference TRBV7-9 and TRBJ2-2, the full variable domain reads DTGVSQNPRHKITKRGQNVTFRCDPISEHNRLYWYRQTLGQGPEFLTYFQNEAQLEKSRLLSDRFSAERPKGSFSTLEIQRTEQGDSAMYLCASTDRTSGAGELFFGEGSRLTVL.

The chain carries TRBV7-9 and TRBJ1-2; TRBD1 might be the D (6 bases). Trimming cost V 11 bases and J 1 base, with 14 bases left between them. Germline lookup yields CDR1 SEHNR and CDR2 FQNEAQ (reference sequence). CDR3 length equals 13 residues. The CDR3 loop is CAVSRQDNYGYTF. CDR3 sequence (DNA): TGTGCCGTATCTCGACAGGATAACTATGGCTACACCTTC.

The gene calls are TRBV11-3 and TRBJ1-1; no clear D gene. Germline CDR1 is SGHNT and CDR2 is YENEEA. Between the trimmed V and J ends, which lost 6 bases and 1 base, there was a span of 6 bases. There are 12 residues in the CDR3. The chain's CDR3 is CASSYRNTEAFF. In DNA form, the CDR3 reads TGTGCCAGCAGTTACAGGAACACTGAAGCTTTCTTT.

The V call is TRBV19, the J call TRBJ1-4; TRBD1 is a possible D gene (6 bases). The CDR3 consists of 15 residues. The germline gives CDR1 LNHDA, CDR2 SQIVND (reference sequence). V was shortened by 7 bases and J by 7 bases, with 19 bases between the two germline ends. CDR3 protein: CASKVRDTVGEKLFF. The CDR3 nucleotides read TGTGCCAGTAAAGTCCGGGACACGGTGGGTGAAAAACTGTTTTTT.

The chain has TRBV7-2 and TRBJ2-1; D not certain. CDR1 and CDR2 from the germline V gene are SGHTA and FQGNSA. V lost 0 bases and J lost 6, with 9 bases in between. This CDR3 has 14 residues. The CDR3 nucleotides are TGTGCCAGCAGCTTAGCCCACAGCACCAATGAGCAGTTCTTC. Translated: CASSLAHSTNEQFF.

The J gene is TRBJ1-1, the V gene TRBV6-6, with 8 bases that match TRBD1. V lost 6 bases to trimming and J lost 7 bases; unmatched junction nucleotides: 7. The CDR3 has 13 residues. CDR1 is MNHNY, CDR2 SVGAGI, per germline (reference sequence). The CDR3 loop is CASSPGQGGEAFF. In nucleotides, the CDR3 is TGTGCCAGCAGCCCCGGACAGGGAGGTGAAGCTTTCTTT.

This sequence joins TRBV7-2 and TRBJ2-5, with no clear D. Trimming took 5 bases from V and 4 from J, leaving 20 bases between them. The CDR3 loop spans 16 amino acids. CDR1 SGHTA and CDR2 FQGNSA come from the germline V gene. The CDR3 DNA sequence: TGTGCCAGCAGCCCCATGCGGTCCCTGTTCCCAGAGACCCAGTACTTC. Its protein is CASSPMRSLFPETQYF.

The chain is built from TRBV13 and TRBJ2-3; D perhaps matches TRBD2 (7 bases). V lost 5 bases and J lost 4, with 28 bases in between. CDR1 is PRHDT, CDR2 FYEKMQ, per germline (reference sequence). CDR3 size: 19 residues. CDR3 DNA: TGTGCCAGCAGCCCTGCGGGCCGCGGGGGCCGCCCGGGCGCAGATACGCAGTATTTT. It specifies CASSPAGRGGRPGADTQYF. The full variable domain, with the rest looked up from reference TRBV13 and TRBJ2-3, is AAGVIQSPRHLIKEKRETATLKCYPIPRHDTVYWYQQGPGQDPQFLISFYEKMQSDKGSIPDRFSAQQFSDYHSELNMSSLELGDSALYFCASSPAGRGGRPGADTQYFGPGTRLTVL.

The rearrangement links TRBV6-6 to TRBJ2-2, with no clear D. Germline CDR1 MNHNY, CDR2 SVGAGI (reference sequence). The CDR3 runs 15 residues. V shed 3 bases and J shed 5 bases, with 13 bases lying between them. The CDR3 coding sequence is TGTGCCAGCAGTTATGAGGAGAAGGTAACCGGGGAGCTGTTTTTT. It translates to CASSYEEKVTGELFF.

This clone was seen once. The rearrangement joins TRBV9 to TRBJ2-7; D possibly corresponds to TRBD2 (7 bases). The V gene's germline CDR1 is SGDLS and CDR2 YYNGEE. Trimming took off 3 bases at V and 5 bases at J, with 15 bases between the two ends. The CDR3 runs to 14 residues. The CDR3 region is CASSGRGGSHEQYF. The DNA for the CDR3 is TGTGCCAGCAGCGGCAGGGGAGGGTCCCACGAGCAGTACTTC.

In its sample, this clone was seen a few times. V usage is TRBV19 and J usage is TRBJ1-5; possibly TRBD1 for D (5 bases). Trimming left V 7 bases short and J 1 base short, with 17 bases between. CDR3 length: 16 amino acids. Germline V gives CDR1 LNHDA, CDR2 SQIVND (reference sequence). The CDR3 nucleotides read TGTGCCAGTACCACCTGGCCCAGGGTGAGCAATCAGCCCCAGCATTTT. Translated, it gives CASTTWPRVSNQPQHF.

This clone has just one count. The CDR3 DNA sequence: TGTGCCAGCAGCCCCCCGGGGGTCTCCTACGAGCAGTACTTC. Amino acid sequence: CASSPPGVSYEQYF. The genes are TRBV3-1 (or the pseudogene TRBV3-2) and TRBJ2-7, with D perhaps TRBD2 (6 bases). This CDR3 spans 14 amino acids. The V end lost 4 bases, the J end lost 0 bases, and 10 bases lay between the germline ends. CDR1 LGHDT and CDR2 YNNKEL come from the germline V gene (reference sequence).

CDR3 loop: CASSPQTGSREQYF. CDR3 in DNA: TGTGCCAGCAGCCCACAGACAGGGTCCCGCGAGCAGTACTTC. V gene TRBV6-6 combines with J gene TRBJ2-7; 7 positions match TRBD1. The CDR3 is 14 residues long. Trimming at V came to 6 bases and at J to 6 bases, leaving 11 bases not matched to a gene. Germline-derived CDR1 and CDR2 are MNHNY and SVGAGI (reference sequence).

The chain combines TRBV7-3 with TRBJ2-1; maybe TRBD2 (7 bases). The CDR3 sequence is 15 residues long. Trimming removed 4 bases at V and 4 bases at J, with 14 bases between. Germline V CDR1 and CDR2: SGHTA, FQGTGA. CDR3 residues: CASSSGGPAYNEQFF. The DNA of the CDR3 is TGTGCCAGCAGCTCCGGGGGGCCGGCATACAATGAGCAGTTCTTC.

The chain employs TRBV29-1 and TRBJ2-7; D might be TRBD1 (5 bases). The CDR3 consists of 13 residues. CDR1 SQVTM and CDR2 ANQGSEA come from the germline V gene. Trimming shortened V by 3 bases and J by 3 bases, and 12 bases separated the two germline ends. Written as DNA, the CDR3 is TGCAGCGTTGAGGGGCAGGGCCTCTACGAGCAGTACTTC. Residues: CSVEGQGLYEQYF.